This T cell receptor beta chain was sequenced during a study of CD8+CD57+ T cells in acquired aplastic anemia. Study outcomes and limitations: The CD8+ Simpson's diversity of patients and controls was not significantly different.

The length of the CDR3 is 15 residues. Germline V gene data show CDR1 as SGHAT and CDR2 as FQNNGV. Of note for this clonotype: The target antigen is unknown. A much larger clone sits a single nucleotide away, making a read error possible.

The template used for profiling TCR beta VDJ and CDR3 was genomic DNA. TCRdb analysed the reads with MiXCR anew, one entry per CDR3 protein. The repertoire holds 100,000 to 150,000 distinct CDR3 sequences, with 48% as singletons. The sample was sorted CD4+, CD8+, or CD8+CD57+ T cells (not recorded which) from PBMCs. The source of this sequence is a human donor in good health, serving as a control. The chain has TRBV11-2 and TRBJ2-1, with D possibly being TRBD1 or TRBD2 (6 bases each). For the CDR3, the DNA is TGTGCCAGCAGCCTGGAGGGGGTCTCCTGCAATGAGCAGTTCTTC. This encodes CASSLEGVSCNEQFF.